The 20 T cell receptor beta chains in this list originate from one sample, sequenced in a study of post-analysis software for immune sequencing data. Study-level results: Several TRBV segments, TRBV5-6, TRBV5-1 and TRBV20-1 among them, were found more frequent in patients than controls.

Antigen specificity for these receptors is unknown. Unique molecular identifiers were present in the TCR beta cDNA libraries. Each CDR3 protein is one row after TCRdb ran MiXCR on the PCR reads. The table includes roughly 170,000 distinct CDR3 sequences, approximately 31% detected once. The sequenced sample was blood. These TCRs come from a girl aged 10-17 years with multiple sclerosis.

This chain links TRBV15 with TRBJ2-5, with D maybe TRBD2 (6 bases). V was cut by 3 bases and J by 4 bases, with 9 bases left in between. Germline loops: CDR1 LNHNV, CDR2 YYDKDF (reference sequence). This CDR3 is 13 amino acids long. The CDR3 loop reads CATSRVGGETQYF. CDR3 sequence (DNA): TGTGCCACCAGCAGGGTGGGAGGAGAGACCCAGTACTTC. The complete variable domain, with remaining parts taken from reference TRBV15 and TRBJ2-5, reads DAMVIQNPRYQVTQFGKPVTLSCSQTLNHNVMYWYQQKSSQAPKLLFHYYDKDFNNEADTPDNFQSRRPNTSFCFLDIRSPGLGDTAMYLCATSRVGGETQYFGPGTRLLVL.

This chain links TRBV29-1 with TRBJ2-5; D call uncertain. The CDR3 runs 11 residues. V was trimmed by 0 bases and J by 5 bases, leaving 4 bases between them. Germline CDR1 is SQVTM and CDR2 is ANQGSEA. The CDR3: CSVEDLETQYF. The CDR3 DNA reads TGCAGCGTTGAAGATTTGGAGACCCAGTACTTC.

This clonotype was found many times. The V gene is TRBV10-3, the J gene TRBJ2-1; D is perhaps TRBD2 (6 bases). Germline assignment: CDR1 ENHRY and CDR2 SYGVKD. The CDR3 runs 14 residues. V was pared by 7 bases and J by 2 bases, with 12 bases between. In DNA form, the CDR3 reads TGTGCCATCAAGTATTCGGGAGCCTACAATGAGCAGTTCTTC. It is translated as CAIKYSGAYNEQFF.

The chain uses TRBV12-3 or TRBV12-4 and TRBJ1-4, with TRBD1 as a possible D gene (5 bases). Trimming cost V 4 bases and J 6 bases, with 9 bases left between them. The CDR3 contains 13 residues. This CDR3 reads CASSWGPDEKLFF. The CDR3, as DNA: TGTGCCAGCAGTTGGGGACCGGATGAAAAACTGTTTTTT.

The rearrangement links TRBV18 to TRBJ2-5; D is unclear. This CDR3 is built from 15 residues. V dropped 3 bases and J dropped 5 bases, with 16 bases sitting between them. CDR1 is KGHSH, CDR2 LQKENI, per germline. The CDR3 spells CASSPPLTLIETQYF. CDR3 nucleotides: TGTGCCAGCTCACCCCCCCTGACTTTAATCGAGACCCAGTACTTC.

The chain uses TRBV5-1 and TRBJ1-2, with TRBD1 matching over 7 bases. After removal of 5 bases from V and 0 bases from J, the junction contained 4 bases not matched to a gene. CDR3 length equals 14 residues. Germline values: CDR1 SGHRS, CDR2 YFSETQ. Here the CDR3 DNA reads TGCGCCAGCAGACACAGGGGACCTAACTATGGCTACACCTTC. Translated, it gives CASRHRGPNYGYTF. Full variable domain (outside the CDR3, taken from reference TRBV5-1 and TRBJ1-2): KAGVTQTPRYLIKTRGQQVTLSCSPISGHRSVSWYQQTPGQGLQFLFEYFSETQRNKGNFPGRFSGRQFSNSRSEMNVSTLELGDSALYLCASRHRGPNYGYTFGSGTRLTVV.

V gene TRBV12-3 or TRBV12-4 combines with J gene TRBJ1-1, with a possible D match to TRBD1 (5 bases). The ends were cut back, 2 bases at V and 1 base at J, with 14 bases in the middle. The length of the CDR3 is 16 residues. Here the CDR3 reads CASSLLVWGGNTEAFF. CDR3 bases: TGTGCCAGCAGTTTATTGGTCTGGGGCGGGAACACTGAAGCTTTCTTT.

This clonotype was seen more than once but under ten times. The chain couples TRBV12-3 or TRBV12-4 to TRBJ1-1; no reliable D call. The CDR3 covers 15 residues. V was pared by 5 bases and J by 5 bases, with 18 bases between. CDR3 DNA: TGTGCCAGCAGTCCGATAATACCACCGGGGACTGAAGCTTTCTTT. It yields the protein CASSPIIPPGTEAFF.

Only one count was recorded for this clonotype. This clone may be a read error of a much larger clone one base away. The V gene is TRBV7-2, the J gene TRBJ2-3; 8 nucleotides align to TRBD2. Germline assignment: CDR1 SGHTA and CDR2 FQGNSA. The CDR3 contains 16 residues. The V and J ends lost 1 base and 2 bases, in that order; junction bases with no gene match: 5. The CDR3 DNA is TGTGCCAGCAGCTTAGGGGCTAGCGGGTCCACAGATACGCAGTATTTT. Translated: CASSLGASGSTDTQYF.

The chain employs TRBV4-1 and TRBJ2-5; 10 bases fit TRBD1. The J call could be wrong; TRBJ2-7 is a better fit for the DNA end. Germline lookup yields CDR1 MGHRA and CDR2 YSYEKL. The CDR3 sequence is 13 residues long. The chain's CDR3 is CASRPGQGGEQYF. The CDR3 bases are TGCGCCAGCAGACCTGGACAGGGGGGCGAGCAGTACTTC.

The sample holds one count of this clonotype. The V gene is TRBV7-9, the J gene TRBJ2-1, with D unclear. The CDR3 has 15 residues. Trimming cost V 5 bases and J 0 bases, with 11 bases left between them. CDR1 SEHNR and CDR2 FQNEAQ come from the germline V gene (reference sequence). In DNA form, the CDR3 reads TGTGCCAGCAGCGTAACCGAGAGCTCCTACAATGAGCAGTTCTTC. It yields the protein CASSVTESSYNEQFF.

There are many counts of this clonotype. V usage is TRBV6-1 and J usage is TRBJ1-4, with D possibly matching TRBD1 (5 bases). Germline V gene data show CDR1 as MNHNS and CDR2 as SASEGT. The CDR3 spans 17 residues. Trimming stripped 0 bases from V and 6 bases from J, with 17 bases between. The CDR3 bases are TGTGCCAGCAGTGAAGCGCTTCCCGGTTTGGGGGATGAAAAACTGTTTTTT. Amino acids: CASSEALPGLGDEKLFF.

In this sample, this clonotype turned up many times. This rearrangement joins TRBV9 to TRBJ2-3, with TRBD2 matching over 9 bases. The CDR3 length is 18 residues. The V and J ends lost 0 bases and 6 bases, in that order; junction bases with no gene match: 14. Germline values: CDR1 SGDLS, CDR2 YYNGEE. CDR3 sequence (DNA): TGTGCCAGCAGCGTAGATAGAGGGTTAGCGGGAGTAGGGGATACGCAGTATTTT. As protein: CASSVDRGLAGVGDTQYF.

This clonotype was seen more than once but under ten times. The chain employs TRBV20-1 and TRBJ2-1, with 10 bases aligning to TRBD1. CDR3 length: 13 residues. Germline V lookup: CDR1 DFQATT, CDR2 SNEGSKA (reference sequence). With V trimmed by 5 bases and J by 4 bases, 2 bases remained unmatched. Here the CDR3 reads CSAPGQGYNEQFF. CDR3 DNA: TGCAGTGCTCCGGGACAGGGGTACAATGAGCAGTTCTTC.

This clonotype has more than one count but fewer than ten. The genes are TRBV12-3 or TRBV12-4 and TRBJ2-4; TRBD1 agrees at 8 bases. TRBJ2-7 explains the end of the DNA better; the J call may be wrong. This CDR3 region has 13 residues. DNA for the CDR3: TGTGCCAGCAGCCCGGACAGGGCCCACGAGCAGTACTTC. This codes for CASSPDRAHEQYF.

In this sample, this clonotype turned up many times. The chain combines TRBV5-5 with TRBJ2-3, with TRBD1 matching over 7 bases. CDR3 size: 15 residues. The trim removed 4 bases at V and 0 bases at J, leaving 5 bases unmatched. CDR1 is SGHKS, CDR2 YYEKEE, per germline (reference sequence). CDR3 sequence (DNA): TGTGCCAGCAGCACGGGACAGACTAGCACAGATACGCAGTATTTT. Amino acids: CASSTGQTSTDTQYF.

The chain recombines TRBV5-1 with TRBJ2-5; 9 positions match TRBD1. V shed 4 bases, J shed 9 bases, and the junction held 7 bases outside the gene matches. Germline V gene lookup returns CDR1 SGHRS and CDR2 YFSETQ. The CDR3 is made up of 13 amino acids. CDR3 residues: CASSTRQGEAQYF. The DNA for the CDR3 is TGCGCCAGCAGCACCCGACAGGGGGAGGCCCAGTACTTC.

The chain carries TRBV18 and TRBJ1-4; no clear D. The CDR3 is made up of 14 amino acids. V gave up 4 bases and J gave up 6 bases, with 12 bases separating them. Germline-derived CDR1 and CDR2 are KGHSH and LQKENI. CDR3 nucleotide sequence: TGTGCCAGCTCACTCGGCCGGGATCATGAAAAACTGTTTTTT. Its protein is CASSLGRDHEKLFF. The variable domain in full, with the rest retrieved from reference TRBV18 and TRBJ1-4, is NAGVMQNPRHLVRRRGQEARLRCSPMKGHSHVYWYRQLPEEGLKFMVYLQKENIIDESGMPKERFSAEFPKEGPSILRIQQVVRGDSAAYFCASSLGRDHEKLFFGSGTQLSVL.

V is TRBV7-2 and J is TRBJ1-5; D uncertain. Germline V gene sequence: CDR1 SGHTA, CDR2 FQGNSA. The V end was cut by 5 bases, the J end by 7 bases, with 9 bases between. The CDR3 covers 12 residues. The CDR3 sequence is CASSPDDQPQHF. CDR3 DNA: TGTGCCAGCAGCCCAGATGACCAGCCCCAGCATTTT.

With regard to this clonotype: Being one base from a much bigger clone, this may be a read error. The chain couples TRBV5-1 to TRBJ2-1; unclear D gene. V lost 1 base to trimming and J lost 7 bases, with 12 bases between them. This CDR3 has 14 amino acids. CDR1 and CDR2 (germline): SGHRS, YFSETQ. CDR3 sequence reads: CASSLSSPKNEQFF. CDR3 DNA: TGCGCCAGCAGCTTGTCTTCCCCTAAGAATGAGCAGTTCTTC.